The 8 T cell receptor beta chains listed next were all sequenced from one sample in a study of response to subunit inactivated influenza vaccine. TCRdb independently ran MiXCR on the RT-PCR reads; one entry per CDR3 protein. The profile covers hundreds of thousands of distinct CDR3 sequences, with about 14% appearing a single time and around 7.3% taken by the ten largest. Specimen: PBMCs from blood, collected 14 to 15 days before vaccination. These receptors were taken from a man in his forties or fifties who received an inactivated influenza vaccine.

The chain combines TRBV4-2 with TRBJ2-2; D may be TRBD1 (5 bases). This CDR3 has 16 residues. Trimming cost V 4 bases and J 4 bases, with 16 bases left between them. Germline V lookup: CDR1 LGHNA, CDR2 YNFKEQ. The CDR3 DNA reads TGTGCCAGCAGCCCCGTCCTGGGGCGCGTCACCGGGGAGCTGTTTTTT. Amino acids: CASSPVLGRVTGELFF.

This clonotype was picked up many times. The J gene is TRBJ1-2, the V gene TRBV29-1, with a possible D match to TRBD1 (6 bases). The germline gives CDR1 SQVTM, CDR2 ANQGSEA. CDR3 length: 11 amino acids. V shed 4 bases and J shed 8 bases, with 11 bases lying between them. The CDR3 reads CSVGRGWGYTF. The CDR3 nucleotides are TGCAGCGTTGGAAGGGGGTGGGGCTACACCTTC.

The J gene is TRBJ2-7, the V gene TRBV10-3; 9 nucleotides agree with TRBD1. CDR3 length equals 13 residues. V lost 1 base to trimming and J lost 8 bases; unmatched junction nucleotides: 3. The germline gives CDR1 ENHRY, CDR2 SYGVKD. CDR3 region: CAISEWDREKQYF. The CDR3 DNA is TGTGCCATCAGTGAGTGGGACAGGGAAAAGCAGTACTTC.

On this clonotype: The junction and the germline gene differ at one end; a read error may be behind it. The chain joins TRBV6-2 or TRBV6-3 to TRBJ2-3; possible D gene TRBD2, 5 bases. The CDR3 covers 11 residues. Per the germline V gene, CDR1 is MNHEY and CDR2 is SVGEGT. The CDR3 spells CASSYGGGTDF. The CDR3 DNA sequence: TGTGCCAGCAGTTACGGCGGAGGAACGGATTTT.

This clonotype occurred many times. The gene calls are TRBV15 and TRBJ1-2; TRBD1 might be the D (6 bases). The CDR3 runs to 14 residues. Trimming pared 0 bases from V and 8 bases from J, leaving 13 bases between. Germline lookup yields CDR1 LNHNV and CDR2 YYDKDF (reference sequence). CDR3 coding DNA: TGTGCCACCAGCAGAGATCGGGGGGCGTTGGGCTACACCTTC. It is translated as CATSRDRGALGYTF.

Ten or more counts support this clonotype. The CDR3 loop is CASSQGTGGLYSHTGELFF. The CDR3 DNA reads TGCGCCAGCAGCCAAGGGACAGGGGGCCTCTACTCCCACACCGGGGAGCTGTTTTTT. The rearrangement uses TRBV4-3 and TRBJ2-2; 11 bases map to TRBD1. Germline V gene data show CDR1 as LGHNA and CDR2 as YSLEER. The CDR3 spans 19 residues. V was clipped by 1 base and J by 3 bases; unmatched bases: 10.

This clonotype turned up a few times. The chain has TRBV15 and TRBJ2-4; TRBD2 matches 9 bases. The CDR3 contains 16 residues. Looked up from germline, CDR1 is LNHNV and CDR2 is YYDKDF (reference sequence). The ends lost 1 base at V and 4 bases at J; junction bases unmatched: 5. CDR3 loop: CATSRGAGGQKNIQYF. In nucleotides, the CDR3 is TGTGCCACCAGCAGAGGAGCGGGGGGCCAAAAAAACATTCAGTACTTC. Together with reference TRBV15 and TRBJ2-4, the CDR3 gives the full variable domain: DAMVIQNPRYQVTQFGKPVTLSCSQTLNHNVMYWYQQKSSQAPKLLFHYYDKDFNNEADTPDNFQSRRPNTSFCFLDIRSPGLGDTAMYLCATSRGAGGQKNIQYFGAGTRLSVL.

This clonotype has at least ten counts. The rearrangement uses TRBV4-1 and TRBJ2-1; TRBD2 agrees at 11 bases. The CDR3 covers 16 residues. CDR1 and CDR2 from the germline V gene are MGHRA and YSYEKL. The junction had 4 bases not matched to a gene; V was cut back by 2 bases and J by 4 bases. The CDR3 nucleotides read TGCGCCAGCAGCCAACCCGCTAGCGGGGGGTACAATGAGCAGTTCTTC. Translation gives CASSQPASGGYNEQFF.